The sequence of this T cell receptor (beta chain) was determined in a study of blood T cell repertoires in COVID-19. Whole-study context: From T cells, B-cell-depleted T cells, or PBMCs came the material, which was cDNA or gDNA.

The V gene's germline CDR1 is MNHEY and CDR2 SVGAGI. CDR3 size: 15 residues. The V gene lost 7 bases and the J gene lost 6 bases, with 18 bases spanning the gap. Sequencing was performed with immunoSEQ multiplex PCR; in TCRdb, only in-frame clones are kept and a portion is missing. Of 150,000 to 200,000 clones in the sample, about 79% are singletons; the top ten hold 26%. Sequencing input: peripheral blood. The sequence came from an older woman with acute or convalescent COVID-19. The chain carries TRBV6-5 and TRBJ2-2; D is perhaps TRBD1 (6 bases). DNA for the CDR3: TGTGCCAGCACCGTTACAGGGATCGTCGCCGGGGAGCTGTTTTTT. Amino acid sequence: CASTVTGIVAGELFF.